The 9 T cell receptor beta chains listed next were all sequenced from one sample in a study of blood T cell repertoires in COVID-19. Sequencing was performed with immunoSEQ multiplex PCR; in TCRdb, only in-frame clones are kept and a portion is missing. The sample carries 140,000 to 150,000 clones, around 84% recorded once. Sample: PBMCs or T cells enriched from blood (not recorded which). The source of these receptors is a woman aged 50 to 65 who had been exposed to COVID-19.

The CDR3 DNA is TGTGCCAGCAGCCAGAGACTAGTGGATGAGCAGTTCTTC. Translated: CASSQRLVDEQFF. The rearrangement uses TRBV7-2 and TRBJ2-1, with D possibly TRBD2 on 6 matching bases. This CDR3 comprises 13 residues. Germline CDR1 SGHTA, CDR2 FQGNSA. V lost 5 bases and J 8 bases, leaving 13 bases between the germline ends.

The V gene is TRBV9, the J gene TRBJ1-1; D not resolved. CDR3 length: 17 residues. Trimming removed 0 bases at V and 7 bases at J, with 22 bases between. Germline loops: CDR1 SGDLS, CDR2 YYNGEE. CDR3 in DNA: TGTGCCAGCAGCGTAGTCGACCCCAGTACCTTGACTGGTGAAGCTTTCTTT. Translation gives CASSVVDPSTLTGEAFF.

The chain combines TRBV28 with TRBJ2-7, with 8 bases matching TRBD1. J gave up 3 bases and V 8 bases, and 6 bases lay outside the gene matches. Germline CDR1 MDHEN, CDR2 SYDVKM. The CDR3 is made up of 13 amino acids. The DNA for the CDR3 is TGTGCCAGCTTTGGAACAGGGGGCTACGAGCAGTACTTC. This codes for CASFGTGGYEQYF.

The rearrangement joins TRBV6-6 to TRBJ1-2; unclear D gene. The CDR3 covers 14 residues. Germline V CDR1 and CDR2: MNHNY, SVGAGI (reference sequence). V lost 0 bases, J lost 2 bases, and 7 bases lay in between. CDR3 sequence: CASSYSAGNYGYTF. CDR3 in DNA: TGTGCCAGCAGTTACTCCGCAGGCAACTATGGCTACACCTTC.

This chain links TRBV13 with TRBJ2-7, with D perhaps TRBD2 (6 bases). V lost 5 bases and J 1 base, leaving 15 bases between the germline ends. Per germline, CDR1 PRHDT and CDR2 FYEKMQ (reference sequence). This CDR3 is 15 amino acids long. The CDR3 region is CASSQRGLGSYEQYF. CDR3 in DNA: TGTGCCAGCAGCCAAAGGGGACTCGGATCCTACGAGCAGTACTTC.

The chain links TRBV6-6 to TRBJ2-7; the match to TRBD1 covers 7 bases. The trim removed 5 bases at V and 3 bases at J, leaving 7 bases unmatched. The CDR3 loop spans 14 amino acids. Germline CDR1 MNHNY, CDR2 SVGAGI (reference sequence). CDR3 loop: CASSLGTANYEQYF. DNA for the CDR3: TGTGCCAGCAGTCTCGGGACAGCAAACTACGAGCAGTACTTC.

This chain links TRBV24-1 with TRBJ1-2, with D perhaps TRBD1 (5 bases). The CDR3 loop spans 16 amino acids. The V and J ends lost 2 bases and 12 bases respectively, with 24 bases between them. Looked up from germline, CDR1 is KGHDR and CDR2 is SFDVKD. CDR3 amino acids: CATSDWGRLGAGLNTF. CDR3 DNA sequence: TGTGCCACCAGTGATTGGGGCCGTCTTGGTGCGGGATTAAACACCTTC.

The chain combines TRBV4-1 with TRBJ2-1; D call uncertain. V lost 5 bases, J lost 1 base, and 18 bases lay in between. Germline CDR1 is MGHRA and CDR2 is YSYEKL. The CDR3 extends over 17 amino acids. CDR3 sequence reads: CASSSRAPGLSYNEQFF. The CDR3 DNA is TGCGCCAGCAGCTCTCGTGCCCCAGGATTGTCCTACAATGAGCAGTTCTTC.

The chain joins TRBV5-1 to TRBJ2-1; D might be TRBD1 (5 bases). The ends were cut back, 5 bases at V and 8 bases at J, with 14 bases in the middle. The germline V gene has CDR1 SGHRS and CDR2 YFSETQ. The CDR3 is 13 residues long. The CDR3 coding sequence is TGCGCCAGCAGGTTCCTAGGGGATCATGAGCAGTTCTTC. Translating gives CASRFLGDHEQFF.